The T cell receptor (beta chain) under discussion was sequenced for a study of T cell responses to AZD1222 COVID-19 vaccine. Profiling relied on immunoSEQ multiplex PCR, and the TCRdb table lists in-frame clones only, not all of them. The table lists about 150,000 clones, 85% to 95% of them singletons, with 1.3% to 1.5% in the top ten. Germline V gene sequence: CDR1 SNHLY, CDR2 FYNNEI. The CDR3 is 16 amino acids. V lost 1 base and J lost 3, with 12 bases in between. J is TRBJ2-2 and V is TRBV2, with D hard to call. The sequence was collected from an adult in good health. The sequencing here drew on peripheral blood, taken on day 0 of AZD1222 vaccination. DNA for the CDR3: TGTGCCAGCAGTGAAGAGAGCAGGCGAGACACCGGGGAGCTGTTTTTT. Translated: CASSEESRRDTGELFF. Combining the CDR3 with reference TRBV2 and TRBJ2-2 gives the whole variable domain EPEVTQTPSHQVTQMGQEVILRCVPISNHLYFYWYRQILGQKVEFLVSFYNNEISEKSEIFDDQFSVERPDGSNFTLKIRSTKLEDSAMYFCASSEESRRDTGELFFGEGSRLTVL.